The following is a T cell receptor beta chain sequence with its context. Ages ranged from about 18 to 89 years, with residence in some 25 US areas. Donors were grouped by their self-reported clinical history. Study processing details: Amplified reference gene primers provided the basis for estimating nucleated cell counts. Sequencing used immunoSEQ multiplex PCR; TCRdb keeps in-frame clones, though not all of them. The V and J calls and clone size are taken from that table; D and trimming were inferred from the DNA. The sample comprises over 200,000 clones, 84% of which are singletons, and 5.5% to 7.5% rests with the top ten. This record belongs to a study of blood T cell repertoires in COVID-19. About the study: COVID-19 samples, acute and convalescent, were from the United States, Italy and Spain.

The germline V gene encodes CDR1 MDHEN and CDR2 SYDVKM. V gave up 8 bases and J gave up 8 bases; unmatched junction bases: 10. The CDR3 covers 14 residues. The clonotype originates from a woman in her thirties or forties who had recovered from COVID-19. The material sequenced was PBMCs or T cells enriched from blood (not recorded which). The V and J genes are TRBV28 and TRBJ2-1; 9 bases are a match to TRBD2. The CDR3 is CASSAGGPRHEQFF. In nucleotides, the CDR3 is TGTGCCAGCTCCGCGGGAGGGCCTAGGCATGAGCAGTTCTTC.